A single sample is the source of the 21 T cell receptor beta chains below, sequenced in a study of T cells in Graves' hyperthyroidism and ophthalmopathy. TCR beta CDR3 sequences were amplified from RNA transcripts. The HTBI set primed first-round TCR CDR3 RT-PCR. TCRdb passed the multiplex PCR reads through MiXCR, listing each CDR3 protein once. This sample yields about 640,000 distinct CDR3 sequences, of which around 20% are seen a single time; 30% to 40% belongs to the top ten. Sequenced: blood. The receptors here all came from a man aged 25-40 years with Graves' ophthalmopathy.

V and J are TRBV5-6 and TRBJ1-2; possibly TRBD1 for D (6 bases). This CDR3 spans 12 amino acids. Trimming stripped 7 bases from V and 7 bases from J, with 14 bases between. Germline CDR1 and CDR2: SGHDT and YYEEEE. The CDR3 reads CASPGGPSGYTF. The DNA of the CDR3 is TGTGCCAGCCCGGGGGGGCCCTCTGGCTACACCTTC.

With regard to this clonotype: The junction shows a germline mismatch at one end, possibly a read error. This chain joins TRBV20-1 and TRBJ1-1, with D unclear. The CDR3 runs to 10 residues. Germline-derived CDR1 and CDR2 are DFQATT and SNEGSKA (reference sequence). In DNA form, the CDR3 reads TGCAGTGCCTTAAACATTGAAGCTTTCTTT. Translated, it gives CSALNIEAFF.

There are many counts of this clonotype. The V gene is TRBV28, the J gene TRBJ2-1; 11 bases fit TRBD2. Germline assignment: CDR1 MDHEN and CDR2 SYDVKM. The CDR3 covers 17 residues. V was clipped by 3 bases and J by 0 bases; unmatched bases: 4. The CDR3 DNA reads as TGTGCCAGCAGTTTGGGGACTAGCGGACTCTCCTACAATGAGCAGTTCTTC. Its protein is CASSLGTSGLSYNEQFF.

This clonotype was seen only a few times. Mismatch with germline at one junction end may stem from a read error. The chain is built from TRBV7-7 and TRBJ2-5; D may correspond to TRBD1 or TRBD2 (5 bases each). This CDR3 contains 14 residues. Germline values: CDR1 SSHAT, CDR2 FNYEAQ (reference sequence). The CDR3 nucleotides read TGTGCTAGCAGCTTAGACCGGGGCGGCCGGACCCAGTACTTC. Translated, it gives CASSLDRGGRTQYF.

A few counts support this clonotype. The V and J genes are TRBV27 and TRBJ2-3; a possible D gene is TRBD1 (5 bases). This CDR3 contains 16 residues. Germline V gene data show CDR1 as MNHEY and CDR2 as SMNVEV (reference sequence). Trimming pared 2 bases from V and 2 bases from J, leaving 14 bases between. Here the CDR3 reads CASSLKGVHITDTQYF. In nucleotides, the CDR3 is TGTGCCAGCAGTTTAAAAGGGGTCCATATCACAGATACGCAGTATTTT.

This clonotype appeared many times. The rearrangement joins TRBV27 to TRBJ1-1; a weak D match, TRBD1 (6 bases). Trimming removed 6 bases at V and 3 bases at J, with 14 bases between. Germline loops: CDR1 MNHEY, CDR2 SMNVEV (reference sequence). The CDR3 loop spans 14 amino acids. CDR3 DNA: TGTGCCAGCAGCCGTGGTGGGACATACACTGAAGCTTTCTTT. This translates into CASSRGGTYTEAFF.

This clonotype was observed at least ten times. V gene TRBV5-1 combines with J gene TRBJ2-7; 7 bases line up with TRBD1. Germline CDR1 and CDR2: SGHRS and YFSETQ. V lost 1 base and J lost 2; bases outside the gene matches: 3. The CDR3 is 14 amino acids. CDR3 sequence (DNA): TGCGCCAGCAGCTTGAAACAGGGGCCCTACGAGCAGTACTTC. The encoded protein is CASSLKQGPYEQYF.

This clonotype was seen repeatedly, ten times or more. The gene calls are TRBV7-8 and TRBJ1-1; no clear D gene. CDR1 SGHVS and CDR2 FQNEAQ come from the germline V gene. This CDR3 region has 14 residues. V shed 1 base and J shed 1 base, with 7 bases lying between them. The DNA for the CDR3 is TGTGCCAGCAGCTTAGGCTTGGCGAACACTGAAGCTTTCTTT. It specifies CASSLGLANTEAFF. Supplemented by reference TRBV7-8 and TRBJ1-1, the full variable domain reads GAGVSQSPRYKVAKRGQDVALRCDPISGHVSLFWYQQALGQGPEFLTYFQNEAQLDKSGLPSDRFFAERPEGSVSTLKIQRTQQEDSAVYLCASSLGLANTEAFFGQGTRLTVV.

This clonotype appeared a few times. The chain carries TRBV20-1 and TRBJ1-1; no clear D gene. Germline V gives CDR1 DFQATT, CDR2 SNEGSKA (reference sequence). The CDR3 is 10 amino acids. V was trimmed by 3 bases and J by 9 bases, leaving 8 bases between them. The CDR3 nucleotides are TGCAGTGCTAGCCAAGCCAAAGCTTTCTTT. It specifies CSASQAKAFF.

This clonotype was recorded once. The chain has TRBV13 and TRBJ2-1, with D tentatively TRBD2 (6 bases). Germline V gene lookup returns CDR1 PRHDT and CDR2 FYEKMQ (reference sequence). This CDR3 contains 13 residues. The V end was cut by 7 bases, the J end by 9 bases, with 16 bases between. The CDR3: CASTRGYTLEQFF. In nucleotides, the CDR3 is TGTGCCAGCACTCGGGGGTATACTCTTGAGCAGTTCTTC.

This clonotype was picked up a small number of times. The chain couples TRBV19 to TRBJ2-3; possible D gene TRBD2, 5 bases. Germline V CDR1 and CDR2: LNHDA, SQIVND (reference sequence). V was clipped by 2 bases and J by 4 bases, with 10 bases between them. This CDR3 comprises 14 residues. The DNA for the CDR3 is TGTGCCAGTAGTATAAGGAGGCTGTCAGATACGCAGTATTTT. Translation gives CASSIRRLSDTQYF.

Ten or more counts support this clonotype. The V call is TRBV28, the J call TRBJ2-1, with D hard to call. The CDR3 runs to 11 residues. The V end was cut by 10 bases, the J end by 7 bases, with 11 bases between. Per germline, CDR1 MDHEN and CDR2 SYDVKM. CDR3 amino acids: CATSRRNEQFF. CDR3 nucleotide sequence: TGTGCCACTTCGCGGCGGAATGAGCAGTTCTTC.

CDR3 protein: CASSLSSGRLSSYNEQFF. In DNA, the CDR3 is TGTGCCAGCAGTTTATCTAGCGGGAGGTTGAGCTCCTACAATGAGCAGTTCTTC. The rearrangement joins TRBV28 to TRBJ2-1, with 11 bases lining up with TRBD2. The CDR3 runs 18 residues. With V trimmed by 1 base and J by 0 bases, 5 bases remained unmatched. The germline gives CDR1 MDHEN, CDR2 SYDVKM.

This clonotype was seen more than once but under ten times. In nucleotides, the CDR3 is TGTGCCTTTACCACGGCGGGGGACAGTAAAAACATTCAGTACTTC. Its protein is CAFTTAGDSKNIQYF. The chain couples TRBV30 to TRBJ2-4; either TRBD1 or TRBD2 may supply D (7 bases each). V was trimmed by 7 bases and J by 4 bases, leaving 20 bases between them. The CDR3 covers 15 residues. Per germline, CDR1 GTSNPN and CDR2 SVGIG (reference sequence).

This rearrangement joins TRBV30 to TRBJ1-2; 7 nucleotides line up with TRBD1. V lost 3 bases, J lost 2 bases, and 6 bases stayed unmatched. This CDR3 comprises 14 residues. Germline V gives CDR1 GTSNPN, CDR2 SVGIG (reference sequence). As DNA, the CDR3 is TGTGCCTGGAGCCCGGGACAGTTCAACTATGGCTACACCTTC. This gives the protein CAWSPGQFNYGYTF.

There are a few counts of this clonotype. The chain carries TRBV28 and TRBJ2-4, with 7 bases identical to TRBD2. The J segment lost 7 bases and the V segment lost 3 bases, leaving 6 bases of the junction unmatched. CDR3 length equals 14 residues. Germline loops: CDR1 MDHEN, CDR2 SYDVKM. CDR3 nucleotide sequence: TGTGCCAGCAGTTTCGGGGGGAGAGGGAACATTCAGTACTTC. It translates to CASSFGGRGNIQYF.

Only a few counts were recorded for this clonotype. This chain connects TRBV20-1 to TRBJ2-2, with D uncertain. Looked up from germline, CDR1 is DFQATT and CDR2 is SNEGSKA (reference sequence). Trimming shortened V by 7 bases and J by 3 bases, and 21 bases separated the two germline ends. The CDR3 is 16 residues long. The CDR3 coding sequence is TGCAGTGTCTGTGAGTGTGGGGTCTACGACACCGGGGAGCTGTTTTTT. This translates into CSVCECGVYDTGELFF.

This clonotype was observed a handful of times. The chain recombines TRBV9 with TRBJ2-2; possibly TRBD2 for D (5 bases). V was clipped by 2 bases and J by 3 bases, with 14 bases between them. CDR3 length: 16 amino acids. Germline V CDR1 and CDR2: SGDLS, YYNGEE. The CDR3 reads CASSVGGGGDTGELFF. CDR3 DNA: TGTGCCAGCAGCGTTGGTGGAGGTGGTGACACCGGGGAGCTGTTTTTT. Drawing the rest from reference TRBV9 and TRBJ2-2, the complete variable domain is DSGVTQTPKHLITATGQRVTLRCSPRSGDLSVYWYQQSLDQGLQFLIQYYNGEERAKGNILERFSAQQFPDLHSELNLSSLELGDSALYFCASSVGGGGDTGELFFGEGSRLTVL.

This clonotype came up many times. The V call is TRBV5-1, the J call TRBJ2-5, with unresolved D. This CDR3 comprises 14 residues. V dropped 0 bases and J dropped 5 bases, with 11 bases sitting between them. Germline CDR1 is SGHRS and CDR2 is YFSETQ. CDR3 region: CASSLDGSSETQYF. In DNA form, the CDR3 reads TGCGCCAGCAGCTTGGACGGCAGTTCGGAGACCCAGTACTTC.

This clonotype was counted a single time. This rearrangement joins TRBV27 to TRBJ1-4; D is unclear. V lost 6 bases and J 0 bases, leaving 14 bases between the germline ends. The CDR3 has 16 amino acids. Germline CDR1 is MNHEY and CDR2 is SMNVEV (reference sequence). DNA for the CDR3: TGTGCCAGCAGATCCTCAACAGCGTCAACTAATGAAAAACTGTTTTTT. Encoded protein: CASRSSTASTNEKLFF.

V usage is TRBV4-1 and J usage is TRBJ2-1, with TRBD1 matching 7 bases. The CDR3 contains 14 residues. V dropped 5 bases and J dropped 5; count of bases not matched to a gene: 6. The V gene's germline CDR1 is MGHRA and CDR2 YSYEKL. In nucleotides, the CDR3 is TGCGCCAGCAGCTTCGGGACAGACGACAATGAGCAGTTCTTC. As protein: CASSFGTDDNEQFF.